The present T cell receptor (beta chain) was sequenced within a study of PD-L1 blockade in urothelial cancer. For the study at large: It was at 3 weeks (second dose) and 6 weeks after treatment start that blood was analyzed. A median of 141,255 T cells was found in the blood samples.

Germline V gene lookup returns CDR1 SGHVS and CDR2 FQNEAQ. The CDR3 totals 17 residues. V dropped 4 bases and J dropped 5; count of bases not matched to a gene: 12. The protocol was immunoSEQ multiplex PCR, while the TCRdb copy is restricted to in-frame clones and leaves out a portion. Found here are over 75,000 clones, 80% to 90% of them singletons; the top ten hold 0.85% to 1%. The time point here: pretreatment peripheral blood. The receptor was derived from a woman older than 75 with urothelial cancer. The chain uses TRBV7-8 and TRBJ2-5; TRBD2 matches at 11 bases. Sequenced material: PBMCs, taken around atezolizumab (anti-PD-L1) treatment. The CDR3 bases are TGTGCCAGCAGCTCTTTAGCGGGAGGGCTTCCGGTGGAGACCCAGTACTTC. Amino acids: CASSSLAGGLPVETQYF.